This TCR beta chain is drawn from a study of OX40 agonist ivuxolimab in advanced cancers. Background for the entire study: The costimulatory receptor OX40 (CD134) was targeted by ivuxolimab, a fully human IgG2 agonistic monoclonal antibody. The paper reports the monotherapy dose-escalation portion (N of about 54 patients) of the phase I ivuxolimab trial. Intravenous ivuxolimab was administered to patients every 2 weeks at six dose levels: 0.01, 0.1, 0.3, 1.5, 3 and 10 mg/kg. Partial responses occurred in three dose-escalation patients: two with cutaneous melanoma and one with hepatocellular carcinoma. The point of sequencing TCRbeta in the periphery was to test whether ivuxolimab changed TCR sequence diversity and drove clonal T-cell expansion. Of the roughly 54 patients in dose escalation, about 20 had hepatocellular carcinoma, some 15 had melanoma, 9 had renal cell carcinoma and 9 had head and neck cancer. In the dose-escalation cohort, around four fifths of patients were male, and the mean age was approximately 60 years, with a range of roughly 20 to 80. Patients were allowed to have had prior anti-PD-1, anti-PD-L1 or anti-CTLA-4 therapy, and 30% to 50% of the dose-escalation patients had previously received checkpoint inhibitors.

Patients with autoimmune disease history or receiving systemic immunosuppression were excluded from the trial. Peripheral blood for TCR sequencing was collected from all dose cohorts at baseline, on cycle 4 day 1, and on cycle 7 day 1. The samples were taken from a phase I, first-in-human, multicenter, open-label dose-escalation trial of ivuxolimab. Adults with locally advanced or metastatic melanoma, renal cell carcinoma, hepatocellular carcinoma or head and neck squamous cell carcinoma were enrolled in the trial. CD4+ and CD8+ T cells were sorted separately from peripheral blood before TCR sequencing. Findings and caveats that apply to the study as a whole: On average, CD8+ T cells showed more expanded clones than CD4+ T cells after ivuxolimab. The antigen specificity of the clonally expanded peripheral T cells was not determined. In the 0.1-3.0 mg/kg groups, partial responders had among the lowest normalized peripheral clonal expansion, particularly in CD8+ T cells. At doses of 0.1 to 3.0 mg/kg, clonal expansion of both CD4+ and CD8+ T cells in blood was seen between baseline and week 6. Low levels of normalized T-cell clonal expansion were also seen in some patients who did not respond.

To sequence the TCRbeta CDR3 region, genomic DNA was isolated from the sorted cells. The immunoSEQ Assay was used for sequencing of TCRbeta CDR3 regions. Here the immuneACCESS table is served through TCRdb, limited to in-frame sequences with V and J called. Missing clones are a known gap in these copies; in checked studies unresolved V genes cover under half, and the rest lacks a known reason. Recorded for this sample are about 45,000 clones; roughly 86% of them occurred a single time. Jointly, the top ten make up approximately 0.37% of the sample. A remark on this clone: Its antigen is not yet known. Within one base of it there is no much larger clone, and no base qualities were kept.

The CDR3 measures 16 amino acids from cysteine to phenylalanine. Left in the record is the CDR3 DNA by itself, 48 bases read in frame from the first base. As encoded in the germline V gene, CDR1 is MNHEY while CDR2 is SVGAGI. Trimming removed 4 bases from V and 3 bases from J, leaving 16 bases between the germline ends. The clonotype originates from an adult with an advanced solid tumor such as melanoma, head and neck, liver or kidney cancer. This chain is built from TRBV6-5 and TRBJ1-3, with a tentative D gene TRBD1 over 5 matching bases. Sample: CD4+ or CD8+ T cells sorted from blood, taken in a trial of the OX40 agonist ivuxolimab. The CDR3 has the sequence CASSWEAGTLGNTIYF. The nucleotides are TGTGCCAGCAGTTGGGAAGCCGGGACCCTTGGAAACACCATATATTTT.